This T cell receptor beta chain was captured in a study of blood T cell repertoires in COVID-19. Study summary: Sources were T cells, B-cell-depleted T cells, or PBMCs; the material itself was cDNA or gDNA.

There are 19 residues in the CDR3. Germline CDR1 is KGHDR and CDR2 is SFDVKD. Trimming cost V 3 bases and J 2 bases, with 22 bases left between them. Libraries were prepared by immunoSEQ multiplex PCR; TCRdb keeps only in-frame clonotypes and omits some of them. The repertoire holds over 200,000 clones, with approximately 88% as singletons. Individuals drawn from some 25 US areas were roughly 18 to 95 years old. The sequence was obtained from a woman aged 35 to 49 with acute COVID-19. The chain recombines TRBV24-1 with TRBJ2-1; D possibly corresponds to TRBD2 (7 bases). The sequencing input was PBMCs or T cells enriched from blood (not recorded which). The CDR3 DNA reads TGTGCCACCAGTGATCGGGGGGCAGGTCGGCTAGCGGCCTACAATGAGCAGTTCTTC. Its translation is CATSDRGAGRLAAYNEQFF.